Each of the 8 T cell receptor beta chains below was sequenced from the same sample in a study of T cells in Graves' hyperthyroidism and ophthalmopathy. TCR beta CDR3 region amplification was performed from RNA transcripts. Using the HTBI primer set, a first-round RT-PCR was run on the TCR CDR3. From the multiplex PCR reads, TCRdb called clonotypes with MiXCR, one entry per CDR3 protein. The sample yields fewer than 900,000 distinct CDR3 sequences, roughly a sixth seen once. The sample consisted of blood. These receptors all come from a woman aged 45-65 years with Graves' hyperthyroidism that later progressed to Graves' ophthalmopathy.

The rearrangement joins TRBV6-2 or TRBV6-3 to TRBJ2-7; TRBD1 is a possible D gene (5 bases). The CDR3 runs 14 residues. With 6 bases removed from V and 2 bases from J, the gap between germline ends came to 14 bases. CDR1 and CDR2 from the germline V gene are MNHEY and SVGEGT. In DNA, the CDR3 is TGTGCCAGCAGCCCCAGGGCGCCTGCCTACGAGCAGTACTTC. It translates to CASSPRAPAYEQYF.

The CDR3 bases are TGTGCCAGCAGCTTCGGCAAAACGCACAATGAGCAGTTCTTC. The encoded protein is CASSFGKTHNEQFF. This chain uses TRBV7-6 with TRBJ2-1; no clear D. The CDR3 loop spans 14 amino acids. Trimming left V 3 bases short and J 5 bases short, with 11 bases between. Germline values: CDR1 SGHVS, CDR2 FNYEAQ.

As for this clonotype: Its ends do not fully match the called genes, so a read error is possible. The gene calls are TRBV29-1 and TRBJ1-1, with D maybe TRBD1 (6 bases). From germline, CDR1 is SQVTM and CDR2 ANQGSEA. This CDR3 has 13 amino acids. CDR3 residues: CSVGWEGHTEAYF. For the CDR3, the DNA is TGCAGCGTGGGTTGGGAGGGACACACTGAAGCTTACTTT.

This clonotype was observed at least ten times. As DNA, the CDR3 is TGTGCCAGCAGCACAGGGGGCCCTGGTAATTCACCCCTCCACTTT. Protein product: CASSTGGPGNSPLHF. The chain is built from TRBV2 and TRBJ1-6; 9 positions agree with TRBD1. The V segment lost 6 bases and the J segment 6 bases; nucleotides outside the gene matches: 6. This CDR3 region has 15 residues. CDR1 and CDR2 from the germline V gene are SNHLY and FYNNEI. The full variable domain, with the rest looked up from reference TRBV2 and TRBJ1-6, is EPEVTQTPSHQVTQMGQEVILRCVPISNHLYFYWYRQILGQKVEFLVSFYNNEISEKSEIFDDQFSVERPDGSNFTLKIRSTKLEDSAMYFCASSTGGPGNSPLHFGNGTRLTVT.

This chain uses TRBV12-3 or TRBV12-4 with TRBJ1-2; TRBD1 aligns across 7 bases. The CDR3 is 13 amino acids. The trim removed 3 bases at V and 6 bases at J, leaving 4 bases unmatched. The CDR3 sequence is CASSFDRDDGYTF. CDR3 nucleotides: TGTGCCAGCAGTTTCGACAGGGATGATGGCTACACCTTC.

In its sample, this clonotype was seen many times. The chain combines TRBV3-1 with TRBJ1-4; D remains ambiguous. Looked up from germline, CDR1 is LGHDT and CDR2 is YNNKEL (reference sequence). The CDR3 loop spans 15 amino acids. Trimming cost V 8 bases and J 0 bases, with 13 bases left between them. The CDR3 region is CASSSGQTTNEKLFF. CDR3 bases: TGTGCCAGCTCATCCGGCCAGACAACTAATGAAAAACTGTTTTTT.

This clonotype was observed a handful of times. The chain couples TRBV16 to TRBJ1-1; D perhaps matches TRBD1 (5 bases). The CDR3 has 14 residues. The germline V and J ends were trimmed by 0 bases and 11 bases, with 16 bases remaining between them. Germline CDR1 KGHSY, CDR2 FQNENV. CDR3 bases: TGTGCCAGCAGCCAATCCGGGACCAAATGGTTGGCTTTCTTT. Translation: CASSQSGTKWLAFF. Complete variable domain (other parts from reference TRBV16 and TRBJ1-1): GEEVAQTPKHLVRGEGQKAKLYCAPIKGHSYVFWYQQVLKNEFKFLISFQNENVFDETGMPKERFSAKCLPNSPCSLEIQATKLEDSAVYFCASSQSGTKWLAFFGQGTRLTVV.

This clonotype was found a few times. The V and J genes are TRBV6-5 and TRBJ1-2; TRBD1 aligns across 11 bases. CDR1 is MNHEY and CDR2 is SVGAGI in the germline V gene. This CDR3 has 15 amino acids. Losses at the gene ends were 1 base for V and 4 bases for J; bases not matched to a gene: 2. CDR3 sequence reads: CASSYWTGGGYGYTF. The CDR3 DNA is TGTGCCAGCAGTTACTGGACAGGGGGCGGCTATGGCTACACCTTC.